This T cell receptor (beta chain) was captured by sequencing in a study of graft-versus-host responses after intestinal transplantation. About the study: Every transplant recipient was induced with anti-thymocyte globulin, then maintained on tacrolimus and steroids for around 3 years.

Regarding this clone: The antigen is undetermined.

Study observations and caveats: Early post-transplant HvG declines tracked with peak circulating GvH clone levels. Marrow from the recipient contained GvH clones, some of which had appeared first in ileum or blood. Where graft-donor T cell macrochimerism was present, patients had high graft-versus-host to host-versus-graft clonal ratios in allografts.

Trimming left V 4 bases short and J 3 bases short, with 16 bases between. The germline V gene has CDR1 SNHLY and CDR2 FYNNEI. There are 16 residues in the CDR3. Profiled with immunoSEQ multiplex PCR; TCRdb holds only in-frame clones, not every one. The top ten clones hold roughly 7.1% of a sample with some 41,000 clones, roughly 86% of them seen once. The specimen comprised PBMCs, sampled 267 days after transplant. The chain uses TRBV2 and TRBJ1-5; D gene uncertain. The source is a human patient who received an intestinal transplant, so some T cells may come from the graft donor. The CDR3 DNA reads TGTGCCAGCAGTGGGGAGGGATTGCCCCCCAATCAGCCCCAGCATTTT. It yields the protein CASSGEGLPPNQPQHF.